This T cell receptor (beta chain) was sequenced during a study of cytomegalovirus exposure and HLA in healthy donors. Study-level points and caveats: The authors considered a cluster of highly shared sequence variants likely to be a sequencing artifact. As a later analysis showed, several of the most significant clusters appeared to be linked to common viral pathogens.

Germline CDR1 LNHDA, CDR2 SQIVND (reference sequence). Trimming cost V 6 bases and J 2 bases; bases outside gene matches: 3. The CDR3 length is 15 residues. The PCR was carried out with 60 Vbeta primers and 13 Jbeta primers. TCRdb's table, derived via immunoSEQ multiplex PCR, lists solely in-frame clones and lacks some. The table includes under 200,000 clones, around 82% detected once. For this clone: Its cognate antigen is unknown.

Sequences were obtained from PBMCs. This TCR derives from a man aged 50 or older in good health and CMV-seropositive. The V and J genes are TRBV19 and TRBJ2-1; 11 bases are shared with TRBD2. CDR3 DNA sequence: TGTGCCAGTAGCCCGGGACTAGCGGCCTACAATGAGCAGTTCTTC. Translation: CASSPGLAAYNEQFF. Based on the CDR3 plus reference TRBV19 and TRBJ2-1, the full variable domain is DGGITQSPKYLFRKEGQNVTLSCEQNLNHDAMYWYRQDPGQGLRLIYYSQIVNDFQKGDIAEGYSVSREKKESFPLTVTSAQKNPTAFYLCASSPGLAAYNEQFFGPGTRLTVL.